These 29 T cell receptor beta chains share one sample of origin, sequenced in a study of shared clonotypes between healthy human individuals. Libraries were prepared by immunoSEQ multiplex PCR; TCRdb keeps only in-frame clonotypes and omits some of them. The data hold over a million clones, with approximately 98.5% observed a single time. Material: naive CD4+ T cells sorted from blood. The sample's subset: CD45RA+ positively selected. Receptors originate from a man aged 25-45 years in good health.

J is TRBJ1-5 and V is TRBV19, with D tentatively TRBD1 (6 bases). The CDR3 has 15 residues. Trimming pared 6 bases from V and 4 bases from J, leaving 16 bases between. Germline CDR1 is LNHDA and CDR2 is SQIVND (reference sequence). Here the CDR3 DNA reads TGTGCCAGTAGCCCCGGAGAAGGGGGTAATCAGCCCCAGCATTTT. It specifies CASSPGEGGNQPQHF.

This clone was seen once. The chain has TRBV2 and TRBJ2-2; weak D call: TRBD2 (5 bases). Trimming left V 7 bases short and J 4 bases short, with 16 bases between. Germline assignment: CDR1 SNHLY and CDR2 FYNNEI. The CDR3 runs to 15 residues. The CDR3 DNA sequence: TGTGCCAGCAAGCTAGCCGCACCGGGCACCGGGGAGCTGTTTTTT. As protein: CASKLAAPGTGELFF. The complete variable domain, with remaining parts taken from reference TRBV2 and TRBJ2-2, reads EPEVTQTPSHQVTQMGQEVILRCVPISNHLYFYWYRQILGQKVEFLVSFYNNEISEKSEIFDDQFSVERPDGSNFTLKIRSTKLEDSAMYFCASKLAAPGTGELFFGEGSRLTVL.

The chain joins TRBV7-9 to TRBJ1-5, with a tentative D call TRBD1 (5 bases). Germline CDR1 is SEHNR and CDR2 is FQNEAQ (reference sequence). Trimming pared 1 base from V and 7 bases from J, leaving 17 bases between. The CDR3 is made up of 16 amino acids. DNA of the CDR3: TGTGCCAGCAGCTTAGTTATCGGTCAGGGAGGACAGCCCCAGCATTTT. Translated: CASSLVIGQGGQPQHF.

The genes are TRBV4-1 and TRBJ1-5, with TRBD1 matching 9 bases. This CDR3 comprises 16 residues. Germline-derived CDR1 and CDR2 are MGHRA and YSYEKL. J was trimmed by 3 bases and V by 1 base; bases with no gene match: 4. The CDR3 region is CASSQVQGANNQPQHF. As DNA, the CDR3 is TGCGCCAGCAGCCAAGTACAGGGGGCCAACAATCAGCCCCAGCATTTT.

CDR3 DNA: TGTGCCAGCAGGGGGGTTACAGGGACAGAAATATACTTC. Translating it yields CASRGVTGTEIYF. The chain links TRBV7-9 to TRBJ2-5; 7 bases match TRBD1. The CDR3 is 13 residues long. Germline assignment: CDR1 SEHNR and CDR2 FQNEAQ (reference sequence). V was clipped by 6 bases and J by 14 bases; unmatched bases: 15.

The chain has TRBV5-1 and TRBJ2-3, with no clear D. The CDR3 spans 20 residues. V lost 0 bases, J lost 2 bases, and 25 bases lay in between. The germline CDR1 and CDR2 sequences are SGHRS and YFSETQ. CDR3 in DNA: TGCGCCAGCAGCTTGGAAGCCCACTCTTGGAGAGCGACCAACACAGATACGCAGTATTTT. It codes for CASSLEAHSWRATNTDTQYF.

This sequence joins TRBV6-1 and TRBJ1-4; TRBD1 aligns across 7 bases. V lost 5 bases, J lost 7 bases, and 4 bases stayed unmatched. The germline CDR1 and CDR2 sequences are MNHNS and SASEGT. The CDR3 is made up of 13 amino acids. The CDR3 sequence: CASSMTGTEKLFF. The CDR3 coding sequence is TGTGCCAGCAGTATGACAGGGACTGAAAAACTGTTTTTT.

CDR3 coding DNA: TGTGCCAGCAGTTTAGAGGACAGGGGCAAGAACACTGAAGCTTTCTTT. As protein: CASSLEDRGKNTEAFF. The chain is built from TRBV28 and TRBJ1-1; the match to TRBD1 covers 9 bases. The J segment lost 1 base and the V segment lost 2 bases, leaving 5 bases of the junction unmatched. CDR1 is MDHEN and CDR2 is SYDVKM in the germline V gene. This CDR3 comprises 16 residues.

The chain recombines TRBV5-1 with TRBJ1-4; a weak D match, TRBD1 (6 bases). Germline V lookup: CDR1 SGHRS, CDR2 YFSETQ. The CDR3 has 17 amino acids. The germline V and J ends were trimmed by 0 bases and 0 bases, with 12 bases remaining between them. The CDR3 coding sequence is TGCGCCAGCAGCTTGGTGACGGGGGCGGCAACTAATGAAAAACTGTTTTTT. Its protein product is CASSLVTGAATNEKLFF.

V usage is TRBV25-1 and J usage is TRBJ2-7; 9 bases map to TRBD1. There are 14 residues in the CDR3. V shed 4 bases, J shed 4 bases, and the junction held 5 bases outside the gene matches. Germline values: CDR1 MGHDK, CDR2 SYGVNS. CDR3 sequence reads: CASSVGQGRYEQYF. CDR3 DNA sequence: TGTGCCAGCAGTGTGGGACAGGGAAGGTACGAGCAGTACTTC.

This rearrangement joins TRBV28 to TRBJ2-7; TRBD2 matches 9 bases. There are 14 residues in the CDR3. CDR1 MDHEN and CDR2 SYDVKM come from the germline V gene. V dropped 7 bases and J dropped 0; count of bases not matched to a gene: 4. The CDR3 DNA sequence: TGTGCCAGCATGCTAGCGGGGACCTCCTACGAGCAGTACTTC. This codes for CASMLAGTSYEQYF.

The chain is built from TRBV4-3 and TRBJ1-5; D is unresolved. The ends were cut back, 0 bases at V and 0 bases at J, with 6 bases in the middle. The V gene's germline CDR1 is LGHNA and CDR2 YSLEER. The CDR3 has 15 amino acids. CDR3 residues: CASSQEPDSNQPQHF. CDR3 in DNA: TGCGCCAGCAGCCAAGAGCCGGATAGCAATCAGCCCCAGCATTTT.

The gene calls are TRBV9 and TRBJ2-1; D is ambiguous. The CDR3 has 15 residues. The V gene lost 4 bases and the J gene lost 7 bases, with 18 bases spanning the gap. Germline lookup yields CDR1 SGDLS and CDR2 YYNGEE. CDR3 sequence (DNA): TGTGCCAGCAGCTCGAACCAGGCCCCACGGAATGAGCAGTTCTTC. This encodes CASSSNQAPRNEQFF.

The J gene is TRBJ2-3, the V gene TRBV28, with 8 nucleotides matching TRBD1. Unmatched junction bases numbered 9, after V lost 6 bases and J lost 4 bases. Germline V gives CDR1 MDHEN, CDR2 SYDVKM. The CDR3 runs to 15 residues. CDR3 nucleotides: TGTGCCAGCAGGAATACAGGGGGGAGTCCAGATACGCAGTATTTT. This gives the protein CASRNTGGSPDTQYF.

V usage is TRBV19 and J usage is TRBJ1-2; no firm D call. This CDR3 is 15 amino acids long. V lost 1 base to trimming and J lost 0 bases, with 9 bases between them. From germline, CDR1 is LNHDA and CDR2 SQIVND (reference sequence). The CDR3 region is CASSIVGSANYGYTF. The CDR3 DNA reads as TGTGCCAGTAGTATAGTTGGCAGCGCTAACTATGGCTACACCTTC.

The V gene is TRBV7-2, the J gene TRBJ2-7; 11 nucleotides match TRBD2. Germline CDR1 and CDR2: SGHTA and FQGNSA. V trimming: 6 bases; J trimming: 3 bases; junction bases outside the gene matches: 4. The CDR3 is 14 amino acids. The CDR3 region is CASSSGTSGYEQYF. The CDR3 region has the DNA TGTGCCAGCAGTTCCGGGACTAGCGGCTACGAGCAGTACTTC. Filled out from reference TRBV7-2 and TRBJ2-7, the complete variable domain reads GAGVSQSPSNKVTEKGKDVELRCDPISGHTALYWYRQSLGQGLEFLIYFQGNSAPDKSGLPSDRFSAERTGGSVSTLTIQRTQQEDSAVYLCASSSGTSGYEQYFGPGTRLTVT.

This rearrangement joins TRBV5-1 to TRBJ1-2, with D uncertain. Germline V gives CDR1 SGHRS, CDR2 YFSETQ. This CDR3 is 15 amino acids long. V was pared by 7 bases and J by 8 bases, with 24 bases between. In DNA, the CDR3 is TGCGCCAGCGGTCCTGACGGAGTGGGATTTGGAGGCTACACCTTC. It specifies CASGPDGVGFGGYTF.

The J gene is TRBJ2-2, the V gene TRBV5-4; weak D call: TRBD1 (5 bases). V lost 4 bases and J 0 bases, leaving 13 bases between the germline ends. Germline V gene sequence: CDR1 SGHNT, CDR2 YYREEE (reference sequence). This CDR3 comprises 16 residues. CDR3 region: CASSPDRLSNTGELFF. CDR3 sequence (DNA): TGTGCCAGCAGCCCCGACAGACTCTCGAACACCGGGGAGCTGTTTTTT. Full variable domain (remainder filled in from reference TRBV5-4 and TRBJ2-2): ETGVTQSPTHLIKTRGQQVTLRCSSQSGHNTVSWYQQALGQGPQFIFQYYREEENGRGNFPPRFSGLQFPNYSSELNVNALELDDSALYLCASSPDRLSNTGELFFGEGSRLTVL.

V usage is TRBV5-6 and J usage is TRBJ1-1; D call uncertain. The CDR3 has 12 residues. Germline CDR1 SGHDT, CDR2 YYEEEE. Trimming removed 2 bases from V and 0 bases from J, with 2 bases in between. CDR3 coding DNA: TGTGCCAGCAGCTTCTTGAACACTGAAGCTTTCTTT. Translated: CASSFLNTEAFF.

The gene calls are TRBV27 and TRBJ2-5; D is ambiguous. Trimming shortened V by 1 base and J by 5 bases, and 2 bases separated the two germline ends. CDR1 and CDR2 (germline): MNHEY, SMNVEV (reference sequence). The CDR3 length is 11 residues. For the CDR3, the DNA is TGTGCCAGCAGTTTATTGGAGACCCAGTACTTC. It is translated as CASSLLETQYF.

The chain recombines TRBV5-8 with TRBJ2-5; the match to TRBD1 covers 8 bases. CDR3 length: 14 amino acids. CDR1 and CDR2 (germline): SGHTS, YDEGEE. V lost 4 bases and J lost 1; bases outside the gene matches: 3. The CDR3 sequence is CASSPDRGQETQYF. Here the CDR3 DNA reads TGTGCCAGCAGCCCTGACAGGGGCCAAGAGACCCAGTACTTC.

This chain links TRBV4-1 with TRBJ2-3; the D call may be TRBD1 or TRBD2 (6 bases each). V gave up 4 bases and J gave up 0 bases, with 11 bases separating them. Germline V gene lookup returns CDR1 MGHRA and CDR2 YSYEKL. CDR3 length equals 15 residues. CDR3 sequence (DNA): TGCGCCAGCAGCCTACGAGGGGGGAGCACAGATACGCAGTATTTT. Amino acids: CASSLRGGSTDTQYF.

The chain carries TRBV4-3 and TRBJ2-7; D ambiguous. Germline V gene data show CDR1 as LGHNA and CDR2 as YSLEER. V was pared by 0 bases and J by 7 bases, with 13 bases between. The length of the CDR3 is 14 residues. In DNA form, the CDR3 reads TGCGCCAGCAGCCAAGAAACGTGGGTGGGAGAGCAGTACTTC. Protein: CASSQETWVGEQYF.

This chain uses TRBV25-1 with TRBJ1-5; D is perhaps TRBD1 (6 bases). V lost 5 bases, J lost 5 bases, and 10 bases lay in between. From germline, CDR1 is MGHDK and CDR2 SYGVNS. The CDR3 spans 13 residues. The DNA for the CDR3 is TGTGCCAGCAGTCAGGGGTTGGATCAGCCCCAGCATTTT. Protein product: CASSQGLDQPQHF.

This chain connects TRBV28 to TRBJ2-7, with TRBD1 identical over 10 bases. The CDR3 contains 14 residues. The germline V gene encodes CDR1 MDHEN and CDR2 SYDVKM. Losses at the gene ends were 3 bases for V and 5 bases for J; bases not matched to a gene: 4. The CDR3 sequence is CASSLSGQGHEQYF. The CDR3 DNA is TGTGCCAGCAGTTTGTCGGGACAGGGGCACGAGCAGTACTTC.

The count of this clone is one. The chain recombines TRBV7-2 with TRBJ1-3, with unresolved D. There are 15 residues in the CDR3. With 1 base removed from V and 0 bases from J, the gap between germline ends came to 7 bases. Germline values: CDR1 SGHTA, CDR2 FQGNSA. The DNA of the CDR3 is TGTGCCAGCAGCTTAGACAACTACTCTGGAAACACCATATATTTT. Encoded protein: CASSLDNYSGNTIYF.

V gene TRBV6-5 combines with J gene TRBJ2-5, with unresolved D. CDR3 length: 12 residues. CDR1 and CDR2 (germline): MNHEY, SVGAGI. Trimming removed 10 bases at V and 2 bases at J, with 11 bases between. The CDR3 spells CATGRRQETQYF. The CDR3 nucleotides are TGTGCCACCGGTCGTCGACAAGAGACCCAGTACTTC.

This chain uses TRBV29-1 with TRBJ2-1; 9 bases align to TRBD1. The CDR3 has 12 residues. V trimming: 7 bases; J trimming: 4 bases; junction bases outside the gene matches: 2. Germline V gives CDR1 SQVTM, CDR2 ANQGSEA. The CDR3 DNA follows: TGCAGCGGGGACAGGGATTACAATGAGCAGTTCTTC. The encoded protein is CSGDRDYNEQFF.

V gene TRBV2 combines with J gene TRBJ1-5; D is undetermined. V shed 1 base and J shed 6 bases, with 10 bases lying between them. The CDR3 is 14 residues long. The germline V gene encodes CDR1 SNHLY and CDR2 FYNNEI. CDR3 loop: CASSEGRLSQPQHF. The CDR3 DNA is TGTGCCAGCAGTGAAGGCAGGTTGAGTCAGCCCCAGCATTTT.